The next 15 T cell receptor beta chains were all read from a single sample in a study of control samples from healthy donors and cancer patients. Here immunoSEQ multiplex PCR was the method, and the copy in TCRdb shows in-frame clones only, minus some. The table has about 150,000 clones, over 90% seen once. The specimen sequenced was blood. These receptors came from a man over 45 in good health.

The CDR3 DNA reads as TGTGCCAGCAGCTTAGAAGCCGACTGGTACAATGAGCAGTTCTTC. Translation: CASSLEADWYNEQFF. The gene calls are TRBV11-2 and TRBJ2-1, with D hard to call. The CDR3 is 15 amino acids. V lost 0 bases, J lost 4 bases, and 10 bases lay in between. The germline CDR1 and CDR2 sequences are SGHAT and FQNNGV.

CDR3 loop: CASSLALSGTSFSYEQYF. DNA for the CDR3: TGCGCCAGCAGCTTGGCCCTCTCCGGGACCTCCTTCTCCTACGAGCAGTACTTC. The chain couples TRBV5-1 to TRBJ2-7; the D gene could be TRBD1 or TRBD2 (5 bases each). Trimming pared 0 bases from V and 0 bases from J, leaving 19 bases between. Germline CDR1 reads SGHRS; CDR2 reads YFSETQ. The CDR3 loop spans 18 amino acids.

This rearrangement joins TRBV6-5 to TRBJ1-4; weak D call: TRBD1 (5 bases). The CDR3 is 15 amino acids. V lost 2 bases and J 5 bases, leaving 12 bases between the germline ends. Germline-derived CDR1 and CDR2 are MNHEY and SVGAGI. Here the CDR3 DNA reads TGTGCCAGCAGTTACCGGAACAGGCCGAATGAAAAACTGTTTTTT. Residues: CASSYRNRPNEKLFF.

This clone was counted once. The V gene is TRBV19, the J gene TRBJ1-1, with unresolved D. Germline V CDR1 and CDR2: LNHDA, SQIVND (reference sequence). The V gene lost 7 bases and the J gene lost 1 base, with 7 bases spanning the gap. CDR3 size: 12 residues. CDR3 loop: CASTRGNTEAFF. CDR3 in DNA: TGTGCCAGTACCCGGGGGAACACTGAAGCTTTCTTT.

This chain uses TRBV10-3 with TRBJ1-1; D call uncertain. Germline V lookup: CDR1 ENHRY, CDR2 SYGVKD. Trimming shortened V by 3 bases and J by 2 bases, and 4 bases separated the two germline ends. The CDR3 is 12 residues long. The CDR3 DNA is TGTGCCATCAGTGACAGAAACACTGAAGCTTTCTTT. Its translation is CAISDRNTEAFF.

The DNA of the CDR3 is TGTGCCAGCAGTTCTCGGACAGGGGGCTACCTGTCCTACGAGCAGTACTTC. Protein sequence: CASSSRTGGYLSYEQYF. This chain uses TRBV27 with TRBJ2-7, with 11 bases matching TRBD1. CDR3 length: 17 residues. Germline-derived CDR1 and CDR2 are MNHEY and SMNVEV (reference sequence). Trimming removed 4 bases from V and 1 base from J; junction bases left unmatched: 9.

J is TRBJ1-1 and V is TRBV5-5; 9 bases match TRBD1. The CDR3 extends over 16 amino acids. The ends lost 4 bases at V and 5 bases at J; junction bases unmatched: 12. The germline V gene encodes CDR1 SGHKS and CDR2 YYEKEE (reference sequence). The CDR3 here is CASSPGTGFVGTEAFF. CDR3 coding DNA: TGTGCCAGCAGCCCCGGGACAGGGTTTGTGGGAACTGAAGCTTTCTTT.

The chain couples TRBV28 to TRBJ1-5, with 7 bases identical to TRBD1. The CDR3 consists of 13 residues. From germline, CDR1 is MDHEN and CDR2 SYDVKM. The V gene end was trimmed by 11 bases and the J gene end by 3 bases; junction bases not matched to a gene: 7. Here the CDR3 reads CAALDRANQPQHF. The CDR3 region has the DNA TGTGCCGCTTTAGACAGGGCCAATCAGCCCCAGCATTTT. Full variable domain (rest looked up from reference TRBV28 and TRBJ1-5): DVKVTQSSRYLVKRTGEKVFLECVQDMDHENMFWYRQDPGLGLRLIYFSYDVKMKEKGDIPEGYSVSREKKERFSLILESASTNQTSMYLCAALDRANQPQHFGDGTRLSIL.

The chain is built from TRBV4-2 and TRBJ2-7, with 13 bases aligning to TRBD2. This CDR3 contains 17 residues. The junction had 8 bases not matched to a gene; V was cut back by 3 bases and J by 3 bases. Per germline, CDR1 LGHNA and CDR2 YNFKEQ. CDR3 sequence (DNA): TGTGCCAGCAGCCATGGGACCGGGACTAGCGGGAACTACGAGCAGTACTTC. As protein: CASSHGTGTSGNYEQYF.

The count of this clone is one. The chain employs TRBV19 and TRBJ2-1; possible D gene TRBD1, 6 bases. Looked up from germline, CDR1 is LNHDA and CDR2 is SQIVND (reference sequence). This CDR3 is 15 amino acids long. V was clipped by 5 bases and J by 0 bases, with 11 bases between them. CDR3 sequence (DNA): TGTGCCAGTAGTTACAGGGCCAGCTCCTACAATGAGCAGTTCTTC. Translating it yields CASSYRASSYNEQFF. Complete variable domain (other parts from reference TRBV19 and TRBJ2-1): DGGITQSPKYLFRKEGQNVTLSCEQNLNHDAMYWYRQDPGQGLRLIYYSQIVNDFQKGDIAEGYSVSREKKESFPLTVTSAQKNPTAFYLCASSYRASSYNEQFFGPGTRLTVL.

This sequence joins TRBV3-1 (or the pseudogene TRBV3-2) and TRBJ2-7, with unresolved D. CDR1 is LGHDT, CDR2 YNNKEL, per germline (reference sequence). Trimming cost V 0 bases and J 6 bases, with 6 bases left between them. This CDR3 spans 12 amino acids. The CDR3 loop reads CASSQDSAEQYF. In DNA form, the CDR3 reads TGTGCCAGCAGCCAAGATTCGGCCGAGCAGTACTTC.

The chain recombines TRBV18 with TRBJ2-6; D tentatively fits TRBD1 or TRBD2 (5 bases each). Germline loops: CDR1 KGHSH, CDR2 LQKENI. Trimming pared 2 bases from V and 1 base from J, leaving 15 bases between. The CDR3 extends over 18 amino acids. As DNA, the CDR3 is TGTGCCAGCTCACCATGGGGCAGGAGGCAATCTGGGGCCAACGTCCTGACTTTC. It translates to CASSPWGRRQSGANVLTF.

The chain is built from TRBV7-9 and TRBJ2-5; D ambiguous. The CDR3 contains 13 residues. Germline V gene lookup returns CDR1 SEHNR and CDR2 FQNEAQ (reference sequence). The V and J ends lost 5 bases and 5 bases respectively, with 12 bases between them. CDR3 sequence: CASSPSGWETQYF. The CDR3 coding sequence is TGTGCCAGCAGCCCTAGTGGGTGGGAGACCCAGTACTTC.

The chain employs TRBV6-4 and TRBJ1-5; D call uncertain. Per the germline V gene, CDR1 is MRHNA and CDR2 is SNTAGT. This CDR3 contains 13 residues. V was shortened by 4 bases and J by 7 bases, with 11 bases between the two germline ends. This CDR3 is CASSVEVGQPQHF. The CDR3 DNA follows: TGTGCCAGCAGTGTGGAGGTCGGGCAGCCCCAGCATTTT.

This clone was detected only a few times. The chain links TRBV19 to TRBJ2-1; weak D call: TRBD1 (5 bases). CDR1 and CDR2 from the germline V gene are LNHDA and SQIVND (reference sequence). This CDR3 has 12 amino acids. Trimming cost V 6 bases and J 9 bases, with 12 bases left between them. The CDR3 loop is CASRQGFSEQFF. CDR3 DNA sequence: TGTGCCAGTAGGCAGGGTTTCAGTGAGCAGTTCTTC.